Sequencing of this T cell receptor (beta chain) was carried out in a study of breast tumors, draining lymph nodes, adjacent tissues. General study results and limits: Tumor repertoires ranked between lymph nodes and nontumor tissue in diversity, with V and J gene preferences.

TCRdb re-called the multiplex PCR reads through MiXCR, storing one row per CDR3 protein. The sample has fewer than 200,000 distinct CDR3 sequences, roughly 30% seen once. Breast cancer patients provided tissue from their axillary draining lymph nodes. About this clonotype itself: Its target is unknown.

CDR3 length: 16 residues. The germline V gene encodes CDR1 MNHEY and CDR2 SVGAGI. V lost 5 bases to trimming and J lost 0 bases; unmatched junction nucleotides: 7. The chain is built from TRBV6-5 and TRBJ2-7; 10 nucleotides agree with TRBD2. The sequencing sample was made of axillary lymph node tissue. The sequence derives from a female donor with breast cancer. Some clones in this sample may be carry-over from other donors' samples. The CDR3 loop is CASSTLGLADSYEQYF. The CDR3 DNA reads TGTGCCAGCAGTACCCTAGGACTAGCGGACTCCTACGAGCAGTACTTC.